A selection of T cell receptor beta chains follows, all from one sample in a study of cytomegalovirus exposure and HLA in healthy donors. Sequencing used immunoSEQ multiplex PCR; TCRdb keeps in-frame clones, though not all of them. There are roughly 150,000 clones in the sample; 70% occur only once, and approximately 4.6% lies in the top ten. Sequencing was performed on PBMCs. The source of these receptors is a man between 18 and 29 years old in good health and CMV-seropositive. CDR3s include the opening cysteine and the closing phenylalanine or tryptophan. Each record gives: D gene, J gene, clone size, V gene, CDR3 DNA, CDR3 protein. The D gene is left open where the match is weak. Only part of the rows carry a size: once, few, many, or a class if the clone is expanded.

TRBD1 TRBJ1-2 - TRBV27 TGTGCCAGCAGTCCTAGGACAGGAAGGGTTCATGGCTACACCTTC CASSPRTGRVHGYTF
- TRBJ2-1 - TRBV30 TGTGCCTGGAGAGCAGACAGATCAGGGGAGCAGTTCTTC CAWRADRSGEQFF
- TRBJ1-4 - TRBV5-1 TGCGCCAGCAGCTTGGGTCGCTCGGGTGAAAAACTGTTTTTT CASSLGRSGEKLFF
- TRBJ2-6 - TRBV30 TGTGCCTGGAGGATGACACGCAACTCTGGGGCCAACGTCCTGACTTTC CAWRMTRNSGANVLTF
- TRBJ1-2 - TRBV28 TGTGCCAGCAGTCCAGCAGGGCCTAACTATGGCTACACCTTC CASSPAGPNYGYTF
- TRBJ2-3 - TRBV5-6 TGTGCCAGCAGCTCCCCGGAGGGGGGGCGCCTGATCACAGATACGCAGTATTTT CASSSPEGGRLITDTQYF
- TRBJ1-2 - TRBV10-3 TGTGCCATCAGTGAAAAGACACCCGACTATGGCTACACCTTC CAISEKTPDYGYTF
TRBD1 TRBJ1-1 - TRBV5-1 TGCGCCAGCAGCCCGGGACAGCAGAACACTGAAGCTTTCTTT CASSPGQQNTEAFF
TRBD1 TRBJ1-1 - TRBV10-3 TGTGCCATCAGTGCCCCAGGGGGGAACACTGAAGCTTTCTTT CAISAPGGNTEAFF
TRBD1 TRBJ1-1 - TRBV28 TGTGCCAGCAGTTCACGGGACAGTGGCCCGAGGTTCACTGAAGCTTTCTTT CASSSRDSGPRFTEAFF
TRBD1 TRBJ1-6 - TRBV7-2 TGTGCCAGCAGTCCTCATGGGACAGGGGGTTCACCCCTCCACTTT CASSPHGTGGSPLHF
- TRBJ2-6 few TRBV10-3 TGTGCCATCAGCCTCGGTAGCTCTGGGGCCAACGTCCTGACTTTC CAISLGSSGANVLTF
- TRBJ1-1 - TRBV16 TGTGCCAGCAGCCAAGGCAGGGTAGCCACTGAAGCTTTCTTT CASSQGRVATEAFF
- TRBJ2-2 - TRBV7-7 TGTGCTAGCAGCCCTAAGCTTCTCGGGCGGGGTTCAGGGGAGCTGTTTTTT CASSPKLLGRGSGELFF
- TRBJ2-1 - TRBV19 TGTGCCAGTAGTTGGGGGCCCCGTTACAATGAGCAGTTCTTC CASSWGPRYNEQFF
TRBD1 TRBJ1-2 once TRBV6-1 TGTGCCAGCAGTGGATCAGGGGGCGTGGGGAACTATGGCTACACCTTC CASSGSGGVGNYGYTF
- TRBJ2-6 - TRBV30 TGTGCCTGGAGTGTTGAGCCTCGGGGGGCCAACGTCCTGACTTTC CAWSVEPRGANVLTF
- TRBJ1-2 - TRBV7-9 TGTGCCAGCACTGGGGAGGGTAGAGGCTACACCTTC CASTGEGRGYTF
- TRBJ1-2 - TRBV29-1 TGCAGCGTTGGAGGGAATGATGGCTACACCTTC CSVGGNDGYTF
- TRBJ1-1 - TRBV6-5 TGTGCCAGCAGTTCCCACAGGGAAGAGAACACTGAAGCTTTCTTT CASSSHREENTEAFF
- TRBJ2-1 once TRBV19 TGTGCCAGTAGTCCCTACGCCGGCAGGGGTTTCGATGAGCAGTTCTTC CASSPYAGRGFDEQFF
TRBD1 TRBJ1-3 - TRBV6-1 TGTGCCAGCAGGCAAACAGGGGGCGGTGGAAACACCATATATTTT CASRQTGGGGNTIYF
- TRBJ1-1 - TRBV20-1 TGCAGTGACAAGGGAGTGCGTGAAGCTTTCTTT CSDKGVREAFF
TRBD2 TRBJ2-2 - TRBV7-9 TGTGCCATCTCCGGGACTAGCGGGACAACCGGGGAGCTGTTTTTT CAISGTSGTTGELFF
- TRBJ1-1 few TRBV7-9 TGTGCCAGCAGCTCCTCGGGTGACACTGAAGCTTTCTTT CASSSSGDTEAFF
- TRBJ1-1 many TRBV27 TGTGCCAGCAGTCTCTCTCCGACAGTTATGACTGAAGCTTTCTTT CASSLSPTVMTEAFF